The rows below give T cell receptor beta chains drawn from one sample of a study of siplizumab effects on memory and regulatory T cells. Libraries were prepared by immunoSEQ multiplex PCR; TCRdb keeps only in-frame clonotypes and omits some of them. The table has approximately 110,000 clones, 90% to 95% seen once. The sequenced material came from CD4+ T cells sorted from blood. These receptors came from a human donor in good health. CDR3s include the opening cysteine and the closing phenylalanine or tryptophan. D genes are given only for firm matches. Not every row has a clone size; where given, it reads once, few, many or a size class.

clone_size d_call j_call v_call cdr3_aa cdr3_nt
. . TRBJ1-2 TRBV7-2 CASSPSGGGSWGYTF TGTGCCAGCAGCCCCTCCGGTGGGGGTTCTTGGGGCTACACCTTC
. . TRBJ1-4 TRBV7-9 CASSLGRYEKLFF TGTGCCAGCAGCTTGGGGCGGTATGAAAAACTGTTTTTT
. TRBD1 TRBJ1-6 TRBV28 CATTSEGALYNSPLHF TGTGCCACCACGTCCGAGGGGGCTCTCTATAATTCACCCCTCCACTTT
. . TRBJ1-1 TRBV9 CASSVGWMNTEAFF TGTGCCAGCAGCGTAGGGTGGATGAACACTGAAGCTTTCTTT
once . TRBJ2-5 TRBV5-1 CASSLGSIKETQYF TGCGCCAGCAGCCTCGGGTCTATAAAAGAGACCCAGTACTTC
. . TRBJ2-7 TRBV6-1 CASIQGAHEQYF TGTGCCAGCATCCAGGGTGCCCACGAGCAGTACTTC
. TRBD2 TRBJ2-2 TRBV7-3 CASSLTSGRTTGELFF TGTGCCAGCAGCTTAACTAGCGGGAGAACCACCGGGGAGCTGTTTTTT
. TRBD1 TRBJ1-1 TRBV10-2 CASSPTGTGGPGTEAFF TGCGCCAGCAGTCCTACCGGGACAGGGGGTCCGGGCACTGAAGCTTTCTTT
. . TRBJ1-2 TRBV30 CAWFHSGGGYTF TGTGCCTGGTTCCATAGCGGGGGTGGCTACACCTTC
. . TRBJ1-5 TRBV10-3 CAIRGAREDQPQHF TGTGCCATCAGGGGGGCCAGGGAAGACCAGCCCCAGCATTTT
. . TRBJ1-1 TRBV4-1 CASSQIGQGRWGEAFF TGCGCCAGCAGCCAAATCGGGCAGGGACGTTGGGGTGAAGCTTTCTTT
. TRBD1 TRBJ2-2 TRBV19 CASRQQGATGELFF TGTGCCAGTAGGCAACAGGGGGCCACCGGGGAGCTGTTTTTT
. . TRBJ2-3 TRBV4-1 CASSRKAGGGSTDTQYF TGCGCCAGCAGCCGGAAGGCCGGAGGGGGATCCACAGATACGCAGTATTTT
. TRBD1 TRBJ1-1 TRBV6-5 CASSPTGGFRAEAFF TGTGCCAGCAGCCCCACAGGGGGATTTAGGGCTGAAGCTTTCTTT